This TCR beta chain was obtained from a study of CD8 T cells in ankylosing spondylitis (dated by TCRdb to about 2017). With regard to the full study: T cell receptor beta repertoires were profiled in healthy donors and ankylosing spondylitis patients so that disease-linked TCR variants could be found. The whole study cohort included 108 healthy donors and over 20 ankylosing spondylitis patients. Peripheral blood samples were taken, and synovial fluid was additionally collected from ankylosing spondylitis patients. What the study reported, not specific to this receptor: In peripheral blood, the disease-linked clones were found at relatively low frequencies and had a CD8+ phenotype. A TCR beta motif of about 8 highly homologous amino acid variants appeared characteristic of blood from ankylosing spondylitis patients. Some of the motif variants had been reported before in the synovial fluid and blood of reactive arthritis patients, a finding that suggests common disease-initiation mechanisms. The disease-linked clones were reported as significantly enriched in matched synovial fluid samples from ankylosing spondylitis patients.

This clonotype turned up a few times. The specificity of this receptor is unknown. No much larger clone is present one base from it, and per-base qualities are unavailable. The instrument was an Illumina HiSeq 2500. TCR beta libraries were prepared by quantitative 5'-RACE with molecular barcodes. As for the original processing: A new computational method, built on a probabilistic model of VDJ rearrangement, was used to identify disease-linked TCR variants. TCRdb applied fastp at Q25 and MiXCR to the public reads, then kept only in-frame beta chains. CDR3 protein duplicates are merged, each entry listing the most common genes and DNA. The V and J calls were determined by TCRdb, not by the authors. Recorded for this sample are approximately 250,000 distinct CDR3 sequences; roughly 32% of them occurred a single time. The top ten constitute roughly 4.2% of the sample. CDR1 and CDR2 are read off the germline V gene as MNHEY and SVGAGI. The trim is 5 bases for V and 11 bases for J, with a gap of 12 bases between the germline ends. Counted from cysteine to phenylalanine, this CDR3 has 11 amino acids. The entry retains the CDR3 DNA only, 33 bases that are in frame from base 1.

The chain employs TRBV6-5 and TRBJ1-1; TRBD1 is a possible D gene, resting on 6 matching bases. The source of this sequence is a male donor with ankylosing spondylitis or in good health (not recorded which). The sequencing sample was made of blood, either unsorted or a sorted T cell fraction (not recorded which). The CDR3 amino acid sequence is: CASSQGGVAFF. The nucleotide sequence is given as TGTGCCAGCAGTCAAGGGGGGGTTGCTTTCTTT.